Here is one T cell receptor (beta chain) with its context. The sample holds a few counts of this clone. The antigen this receptor binds is unknown. No base qualities exist here, and no much larger clone lies one base off it. The sample originates from a study of control samples from healthy donors and cancer patients (dated by TCRdb to the early 2020s). Sequences SGHAT (CDR1) and FQNNGV (CDR2) are obtained from the germline V gene. The CDR3 starts with the cysteine, ends with the phenylalanine, and has 15 residues. Of the read, only the CDR3 DNA is kept; its 45 bases are in frame from base 1. V lost 0 bases and J lost 5 bases, and the count of bases not matched to a germline gene is 4. Library preparation used the immunoSEQ multiplex PCR assay. This immuneACCESS table, as held by TCRdb, lists in-frame sequences with V and J called but not all clones. Of the missing ones, under half trace to an unresolved V gene in checked studies; the others have no known cause. In all, the sample holds around 170,000 clones, and 90% of those were seen once. Of the sample, 1.4% is held by the ten largest clones.

Recombination connected TRBV11-2 to TRBJ1-5, with 7 middle bases fitting TRBD1. The clonotype originates from a woman aged 50 to 65 in good health. The sample comprised blood. The DNA reads as follows: TGTGCCAGCAGCTTAGAAGGGACAGTTTATCAGCCCCAGCATTTT. Its product reads: CASSLEGTVYQPQHF.